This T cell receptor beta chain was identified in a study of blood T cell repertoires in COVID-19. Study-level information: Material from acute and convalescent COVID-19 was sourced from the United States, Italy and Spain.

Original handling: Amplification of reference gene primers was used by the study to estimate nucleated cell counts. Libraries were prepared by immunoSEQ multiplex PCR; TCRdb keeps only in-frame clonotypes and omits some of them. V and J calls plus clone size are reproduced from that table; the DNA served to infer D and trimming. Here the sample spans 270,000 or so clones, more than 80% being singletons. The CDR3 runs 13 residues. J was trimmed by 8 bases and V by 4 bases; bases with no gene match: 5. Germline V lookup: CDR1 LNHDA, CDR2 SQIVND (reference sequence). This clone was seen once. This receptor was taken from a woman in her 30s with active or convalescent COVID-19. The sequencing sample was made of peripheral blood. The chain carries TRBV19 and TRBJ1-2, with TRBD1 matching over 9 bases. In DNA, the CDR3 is TGTGCCAGTAGTACGGACAGGGGTGGCGGCTACACCTTC. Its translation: CASSTDRGGGYTF.